This T cell receptor (beta chain) was captured by sequencing in a study of T cell responses to AZD1222 COVID-19 vaccine. Analysis merged second doses at about 4 or about 12 weeks. Findings and limits, study-wide: It was only after the peak T cell response that any repertoires were sampled.

Notes on this clone: Its target is not known.

Using immunoSEQ multiplex PCR, the repertoire was profiled, and TCRdb retains in-frame clones only, with some absent. Of more than 90,000 clones listed, about 89% were seen once; the top ten hold 6.5% to 7.5%. Sequencing used peripheral blood, obtained 28 days after the second AZD1222 dose. The sequence was collected from an adult who received the AZD1222 COVID-19 vaccine.

The CDR3 nucleotides read TGTGCCAGCAGTACTACGAGGAACAGGGGGCAAGCGCAGTATTTT. Its protein is CASSTTRNRGQAQYF. V and J are TRBV6-5 and TRBJ2-3; 9 bases line up with TRBD1. This CDR3 comprises 15 residues. V was clipped by 5 bases and J by 10 bases; unmatched bases: 13. CDR1 and CDR2 from the germline V gene are MNHEY and SVGAGI.